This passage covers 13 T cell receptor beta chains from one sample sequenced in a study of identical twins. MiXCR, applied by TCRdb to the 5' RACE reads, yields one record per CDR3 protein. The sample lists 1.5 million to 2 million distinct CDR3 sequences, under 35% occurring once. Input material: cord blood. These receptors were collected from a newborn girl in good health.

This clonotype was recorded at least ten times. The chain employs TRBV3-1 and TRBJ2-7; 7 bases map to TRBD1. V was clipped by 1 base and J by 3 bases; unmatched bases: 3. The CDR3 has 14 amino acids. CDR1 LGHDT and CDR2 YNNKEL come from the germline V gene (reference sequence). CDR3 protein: CASSQAGQSYEQYF. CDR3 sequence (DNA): TGTGCCAGCAGCCAAGCGGGACAGAGCTACGAGCAGTACTTC.

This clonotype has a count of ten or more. CDR3 in amino acids: CASSYSRGRNFYGYTF. The CDR3 nucleotides read TGTGCCAGCAGTTACTCCCGGGGTCGCAATTTCTATGGCTACACCTTC. This chain joins TRBV6-5 and TRBJ1-2, with D unresolved. This CDR3 region has 16 residues. The V and J ends lost 0 bases and 4 bases respectively, with 15 bases between them. Germline loops: CDR1 MNHEY, CDR2 SVGAGI.

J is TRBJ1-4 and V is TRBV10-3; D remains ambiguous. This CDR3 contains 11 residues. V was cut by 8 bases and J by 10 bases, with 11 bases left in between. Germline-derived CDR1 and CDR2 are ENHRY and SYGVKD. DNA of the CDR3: TGTGCCATCCACGGAACGGGAAAACTGTTTTTT. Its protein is CAIHGTGKLFF.

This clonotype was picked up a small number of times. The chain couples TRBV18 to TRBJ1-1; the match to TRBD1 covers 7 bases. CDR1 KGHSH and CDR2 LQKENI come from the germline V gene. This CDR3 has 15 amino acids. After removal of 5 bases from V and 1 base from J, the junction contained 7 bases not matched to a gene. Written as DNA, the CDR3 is TGTGCCAGCTCATCATACAGGGGATGGAACACTGAAGCTTTCTTT. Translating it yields CASSSYRGWNTEAFF.

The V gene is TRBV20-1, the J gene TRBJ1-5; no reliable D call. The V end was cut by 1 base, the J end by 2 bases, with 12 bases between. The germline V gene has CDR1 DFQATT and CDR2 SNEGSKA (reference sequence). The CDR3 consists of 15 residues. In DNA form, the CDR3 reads TGCAGTGCTAGAGTAGCAGGCACGGGCAATCAGCCCCAGCATTTT. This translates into CSARVAGTGNQPQHF.

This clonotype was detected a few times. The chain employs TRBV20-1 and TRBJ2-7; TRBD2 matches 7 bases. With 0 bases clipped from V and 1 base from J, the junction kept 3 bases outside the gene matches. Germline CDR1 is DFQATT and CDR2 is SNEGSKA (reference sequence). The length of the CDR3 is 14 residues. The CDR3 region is CSAREAGPSYEQYF. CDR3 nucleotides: TGCAGTGCTAGAGAAGCGGGGCCTTCCTACGAGCAGTACTTC.

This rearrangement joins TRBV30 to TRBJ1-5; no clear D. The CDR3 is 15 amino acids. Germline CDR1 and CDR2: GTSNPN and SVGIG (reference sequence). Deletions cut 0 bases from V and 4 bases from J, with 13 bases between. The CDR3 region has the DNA TGTGCCTGGAGTGTAAAGGGTTTGGGGAATCAGCCCCAGCATTTT. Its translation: CAWSVKGLGNQPQHF.

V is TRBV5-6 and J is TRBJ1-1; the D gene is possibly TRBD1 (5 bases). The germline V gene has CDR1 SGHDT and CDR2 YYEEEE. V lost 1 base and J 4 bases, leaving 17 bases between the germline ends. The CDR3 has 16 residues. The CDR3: CASSLLGDFVSTEAFF. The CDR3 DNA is TGTGCCAGCAGCTTGTTAGGGGATTTTGTGAGCACTGAAGCTTTCTTT.

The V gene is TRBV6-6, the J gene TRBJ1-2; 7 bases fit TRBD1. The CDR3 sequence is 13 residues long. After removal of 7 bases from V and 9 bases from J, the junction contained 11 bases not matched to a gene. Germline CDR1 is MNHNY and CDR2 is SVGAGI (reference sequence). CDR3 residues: CASTQTGFDRYTF. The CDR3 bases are TGTGCCAGCACCCAGACAGGGTTCGATCGCTACACCTTC.

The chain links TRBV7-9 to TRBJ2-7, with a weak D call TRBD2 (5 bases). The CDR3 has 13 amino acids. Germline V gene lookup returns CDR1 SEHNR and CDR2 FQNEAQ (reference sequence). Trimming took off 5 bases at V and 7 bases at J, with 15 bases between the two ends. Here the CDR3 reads CASSRRAKGEQYF. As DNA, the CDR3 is TGTGCCAGCAGCCGGCGGGCCAAGGGTGAGCAGTACTTC.

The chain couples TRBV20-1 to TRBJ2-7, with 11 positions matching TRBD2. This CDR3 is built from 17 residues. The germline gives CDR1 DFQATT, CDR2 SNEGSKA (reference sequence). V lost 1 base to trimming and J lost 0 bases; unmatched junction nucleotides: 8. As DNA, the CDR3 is TGCAGTGCTAGAGCGGCTAGCGGGAGGCGGATCTCCTACGAGCAGTACTTC. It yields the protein CSARAASGRRISYEQYF.

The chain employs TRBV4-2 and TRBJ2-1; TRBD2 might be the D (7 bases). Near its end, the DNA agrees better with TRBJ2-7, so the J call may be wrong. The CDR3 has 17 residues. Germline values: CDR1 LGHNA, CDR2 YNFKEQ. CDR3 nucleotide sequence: TGTGCCAGCAGCCTATCCTTTGGGGGGGCCTCCTACAATGAGCAGTACTTC. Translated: CASSLSFGGASYNEQYF.

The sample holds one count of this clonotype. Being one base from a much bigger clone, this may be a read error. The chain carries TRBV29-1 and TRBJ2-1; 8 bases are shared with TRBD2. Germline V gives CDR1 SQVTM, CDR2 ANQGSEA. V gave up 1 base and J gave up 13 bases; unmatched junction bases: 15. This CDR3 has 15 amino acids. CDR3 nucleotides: TGCAGCGTTGAAGGGGTAGCGGGACATTCAGAGACCCAGTTCTTC. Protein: CSVEGVAGHSETQFF.